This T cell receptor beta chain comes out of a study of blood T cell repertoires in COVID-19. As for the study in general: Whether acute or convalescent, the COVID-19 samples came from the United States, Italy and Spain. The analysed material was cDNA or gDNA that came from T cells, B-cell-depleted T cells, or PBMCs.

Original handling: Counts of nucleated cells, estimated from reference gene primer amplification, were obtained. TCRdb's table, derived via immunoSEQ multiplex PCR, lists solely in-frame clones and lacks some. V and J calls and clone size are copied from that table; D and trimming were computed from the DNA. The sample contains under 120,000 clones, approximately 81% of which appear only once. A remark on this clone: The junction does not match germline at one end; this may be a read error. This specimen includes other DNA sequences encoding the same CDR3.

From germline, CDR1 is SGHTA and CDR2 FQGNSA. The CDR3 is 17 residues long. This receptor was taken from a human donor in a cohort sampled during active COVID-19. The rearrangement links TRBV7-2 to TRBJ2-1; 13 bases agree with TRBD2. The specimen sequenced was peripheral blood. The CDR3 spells CASSRQQGTSGNNEQFF. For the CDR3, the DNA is TGTGCCAGCAGCCGCCAACAGGGGACTAGCGGGAACAATGAGCAATTCTTC.